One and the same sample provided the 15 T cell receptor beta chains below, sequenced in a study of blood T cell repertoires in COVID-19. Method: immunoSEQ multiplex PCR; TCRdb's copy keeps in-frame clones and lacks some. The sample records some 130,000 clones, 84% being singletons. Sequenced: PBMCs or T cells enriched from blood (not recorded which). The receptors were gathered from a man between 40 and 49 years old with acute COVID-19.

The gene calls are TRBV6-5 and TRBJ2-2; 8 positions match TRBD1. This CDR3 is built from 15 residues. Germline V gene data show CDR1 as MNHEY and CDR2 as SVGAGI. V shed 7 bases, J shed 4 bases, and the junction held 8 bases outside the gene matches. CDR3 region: CASKGRGPSTGELFF. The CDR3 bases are TGTGCCAGCAAGGGCAGGGGGCCCTCCACCGGGGAGCTGTTTTTT.

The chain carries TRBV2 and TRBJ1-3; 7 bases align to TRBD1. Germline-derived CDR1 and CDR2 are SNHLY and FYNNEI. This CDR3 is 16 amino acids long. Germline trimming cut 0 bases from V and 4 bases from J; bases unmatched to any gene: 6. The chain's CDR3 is CASSEALGGPGNTIYF. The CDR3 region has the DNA TGTGCCAGCAGTGAAGCGCTAGGGGGCCCCGGAAACACCATATATTTT.

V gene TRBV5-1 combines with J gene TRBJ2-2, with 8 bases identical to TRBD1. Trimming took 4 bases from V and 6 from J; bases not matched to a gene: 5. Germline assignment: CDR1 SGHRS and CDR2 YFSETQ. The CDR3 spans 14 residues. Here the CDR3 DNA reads TGCGCCAGCAGCCCCATCAGGGGGCCCGGGGAGCTGTTTTTT. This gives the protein CASSPIRGPGELFF.

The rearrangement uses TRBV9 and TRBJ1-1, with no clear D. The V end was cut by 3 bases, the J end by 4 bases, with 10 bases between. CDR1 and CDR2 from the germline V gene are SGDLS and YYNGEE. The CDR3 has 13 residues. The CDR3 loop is CASSEEVGTEAFF. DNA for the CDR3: TGTGCCAGCAGCGAAGAGGTGGGCACTGAAGCTTTCTTT.

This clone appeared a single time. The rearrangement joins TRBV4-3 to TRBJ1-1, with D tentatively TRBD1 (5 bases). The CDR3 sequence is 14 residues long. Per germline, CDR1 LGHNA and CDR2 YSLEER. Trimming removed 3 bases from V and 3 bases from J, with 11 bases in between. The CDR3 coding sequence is TGCGCCAGCAGCCAGACAGCGGGGGACACTGAAGCTTTCTTT. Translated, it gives CASSQTAGDTEAFF.

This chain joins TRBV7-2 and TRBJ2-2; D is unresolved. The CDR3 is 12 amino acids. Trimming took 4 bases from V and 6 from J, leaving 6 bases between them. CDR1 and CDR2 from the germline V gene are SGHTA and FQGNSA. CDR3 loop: CASSSPAGELFF. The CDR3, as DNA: TGTGCCAGCAGCTCCCCGGCCGGGGAGCTGTTTTTT.

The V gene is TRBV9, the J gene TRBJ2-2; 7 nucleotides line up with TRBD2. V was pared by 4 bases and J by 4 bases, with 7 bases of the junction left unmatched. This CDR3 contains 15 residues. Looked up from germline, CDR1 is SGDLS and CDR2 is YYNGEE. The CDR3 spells CASSPQSGITGELFF. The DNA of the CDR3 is TGTGCCAGCAGCCCCCAAAGCGGGATCACCGGGGAGCTGTTTTTT.

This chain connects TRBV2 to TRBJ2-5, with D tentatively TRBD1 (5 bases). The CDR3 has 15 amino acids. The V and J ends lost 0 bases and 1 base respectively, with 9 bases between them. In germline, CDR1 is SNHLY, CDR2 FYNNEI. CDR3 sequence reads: CASSEAGQTQETQYF. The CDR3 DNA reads TGTGCCAGCAGTGAAGCGGGGCAGACCCAAGAGACCCAGTACTTC.

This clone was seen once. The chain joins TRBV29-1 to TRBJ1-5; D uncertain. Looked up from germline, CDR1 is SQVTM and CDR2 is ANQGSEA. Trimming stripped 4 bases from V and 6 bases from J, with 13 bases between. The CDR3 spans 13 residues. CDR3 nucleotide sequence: TGCAGCGTTGGCTCTAACGGCGGTCAGCCCCAGCATTTT. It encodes CSVGSNGGQPQHF. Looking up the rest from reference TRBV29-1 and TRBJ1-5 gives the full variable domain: SAVISQKPSRDICQRGTSLTIQCQVDSQVTMMFWYRQQPGQSLTLIATANQGSEATYESGFVIDKFPISRPNLTFSTLTVSNMSPEDSSIYLCSVGSNGGQPQHFGDGTRLSIL.

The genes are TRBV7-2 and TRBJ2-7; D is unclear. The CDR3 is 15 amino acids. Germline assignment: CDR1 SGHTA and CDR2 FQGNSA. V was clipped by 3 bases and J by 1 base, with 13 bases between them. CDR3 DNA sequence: TGTGCCAGCAGCTTTCAACCTGTCGGGTCCTACGAGCAGTACTTC. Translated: CASSFQPVGSYEQYF.

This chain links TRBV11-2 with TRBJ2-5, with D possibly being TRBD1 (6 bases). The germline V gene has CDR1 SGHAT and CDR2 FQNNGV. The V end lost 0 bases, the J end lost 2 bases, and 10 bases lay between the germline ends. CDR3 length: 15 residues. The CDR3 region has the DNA TGTGCCAGCAGCTTAGAGAGGGGGTTTCAAGAGACCCAGTACTTC. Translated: CASSLERGFQETQYF.

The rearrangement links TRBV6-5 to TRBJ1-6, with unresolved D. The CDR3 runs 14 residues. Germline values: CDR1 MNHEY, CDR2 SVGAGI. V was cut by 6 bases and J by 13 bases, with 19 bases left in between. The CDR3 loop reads CASSPTVLVFPLHF. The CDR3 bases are TGTGCCAGCAGCCCGACCGTACTAGTTTTTCCCCTCCACTTT.

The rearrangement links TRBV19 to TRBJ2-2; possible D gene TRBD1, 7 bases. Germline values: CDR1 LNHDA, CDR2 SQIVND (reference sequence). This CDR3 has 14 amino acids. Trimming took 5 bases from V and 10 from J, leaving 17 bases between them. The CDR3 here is CASSVEGAPSELFF. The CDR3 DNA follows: TGTGCCAGTAGTGTGGAGGGGGCCCCGTCGGAGCTGTTTTTT.

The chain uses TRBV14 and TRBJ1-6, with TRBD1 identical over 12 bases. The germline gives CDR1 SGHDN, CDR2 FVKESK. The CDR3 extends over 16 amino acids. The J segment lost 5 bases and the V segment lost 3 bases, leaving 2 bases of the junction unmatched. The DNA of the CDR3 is TGTGCCAGCAGCCAGGGGACAGGGGGCAATAATTCACCCCTCCACTTT. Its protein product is CASSQGTGGNNSPLHF.

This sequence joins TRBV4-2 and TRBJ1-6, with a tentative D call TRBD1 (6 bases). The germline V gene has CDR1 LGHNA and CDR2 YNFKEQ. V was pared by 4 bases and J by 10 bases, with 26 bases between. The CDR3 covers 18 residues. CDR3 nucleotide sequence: TGTGCCAGCAGCCCGATAATACCGGATTGGACAGAGTCCTCACCCCTCCACTTT. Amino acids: CASSPIIPDWTESSPLHF.